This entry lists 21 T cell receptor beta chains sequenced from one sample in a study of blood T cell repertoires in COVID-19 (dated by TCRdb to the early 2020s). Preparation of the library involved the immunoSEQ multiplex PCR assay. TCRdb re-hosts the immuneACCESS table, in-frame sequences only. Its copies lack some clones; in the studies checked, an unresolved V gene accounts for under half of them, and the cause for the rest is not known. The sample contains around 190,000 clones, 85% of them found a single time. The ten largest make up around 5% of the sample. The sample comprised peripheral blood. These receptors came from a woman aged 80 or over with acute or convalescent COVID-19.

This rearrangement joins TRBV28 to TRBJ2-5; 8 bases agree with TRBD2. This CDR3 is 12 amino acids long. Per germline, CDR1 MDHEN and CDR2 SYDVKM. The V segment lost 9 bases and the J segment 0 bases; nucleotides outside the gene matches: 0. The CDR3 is CASSGDQETQYF. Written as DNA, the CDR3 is TGTGCCAGTAGCGGGGACCAAGAGACCCAGTACTTC.

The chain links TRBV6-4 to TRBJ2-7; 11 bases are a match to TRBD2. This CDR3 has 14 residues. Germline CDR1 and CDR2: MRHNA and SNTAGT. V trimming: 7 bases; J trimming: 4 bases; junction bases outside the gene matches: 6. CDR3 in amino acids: CASKPLAGGYEQYF. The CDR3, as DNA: TGTGCCAGCAAACCTCTAGCGGGGGGATACGAGCAGTACTTC.

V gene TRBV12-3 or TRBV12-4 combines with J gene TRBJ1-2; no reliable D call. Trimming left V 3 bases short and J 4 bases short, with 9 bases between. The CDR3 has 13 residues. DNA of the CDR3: TGTGCCAGCAGTTTGTACGCGATCTATGGCTACACCTTC. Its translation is CASSLYAIYGYTF.

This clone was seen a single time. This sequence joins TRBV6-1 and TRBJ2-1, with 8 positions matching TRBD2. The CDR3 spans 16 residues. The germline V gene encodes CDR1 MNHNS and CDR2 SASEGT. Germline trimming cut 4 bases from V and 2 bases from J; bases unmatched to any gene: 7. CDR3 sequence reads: CASSVAGRGAYNEQFF. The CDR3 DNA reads TGTGCCAGCAGTGTGGCCGGGAGGGGGGCCTACAATGAGCAGTTCTTC.

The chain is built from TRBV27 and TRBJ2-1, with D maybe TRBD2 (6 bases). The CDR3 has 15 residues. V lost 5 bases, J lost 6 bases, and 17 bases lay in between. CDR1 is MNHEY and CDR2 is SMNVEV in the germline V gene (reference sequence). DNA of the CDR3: TGTGCCAGCAGTCCCGACTACCCGGGGGTCAATGAGCAGTTCTTC. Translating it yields CASSPDYPGVNEQFF.

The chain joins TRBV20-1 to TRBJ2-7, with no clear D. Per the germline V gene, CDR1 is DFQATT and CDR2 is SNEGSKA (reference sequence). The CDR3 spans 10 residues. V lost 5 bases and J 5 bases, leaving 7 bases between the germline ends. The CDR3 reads CSAPSDEQYF. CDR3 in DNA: TGCAGTGCTCCGAGTGACGAGCAGTACTTC.

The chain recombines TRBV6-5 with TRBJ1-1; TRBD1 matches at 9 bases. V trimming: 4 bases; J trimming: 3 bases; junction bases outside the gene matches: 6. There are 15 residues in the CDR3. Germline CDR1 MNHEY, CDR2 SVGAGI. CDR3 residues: CASSLGQGRDTEAFF. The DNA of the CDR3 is TGTGCCAGCAGTTTAGGACAGGGGAGGGACACTGAAGCTTTCTTT.

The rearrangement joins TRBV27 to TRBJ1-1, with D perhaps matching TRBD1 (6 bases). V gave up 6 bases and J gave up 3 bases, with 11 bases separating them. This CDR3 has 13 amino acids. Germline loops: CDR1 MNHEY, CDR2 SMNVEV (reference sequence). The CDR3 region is CASRFRGHTEAFF. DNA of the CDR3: TGTGCCAGCAGGTTCAGGGGACACACTGAAGCTTTCTTT.

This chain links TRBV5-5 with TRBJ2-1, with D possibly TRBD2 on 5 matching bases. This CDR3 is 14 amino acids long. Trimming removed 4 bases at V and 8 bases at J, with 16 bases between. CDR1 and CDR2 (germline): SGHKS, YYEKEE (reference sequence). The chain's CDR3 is CASSPRAFGDEQFF. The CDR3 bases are TGTGCCAGCAGCCCTCGCGCATTCGGGGATGAGCAGTTCTTC. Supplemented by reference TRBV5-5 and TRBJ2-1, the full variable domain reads DAGVTQSPTHLIKTRGQQVTLRCSPISGHKSVSWYQQVLGQGPQFIFQYYEKEERGRGNFPDRFSARQFPNYSSELNVNALLLGDSALYLCASSPRAFGDEQFFGPGTRLTVL.

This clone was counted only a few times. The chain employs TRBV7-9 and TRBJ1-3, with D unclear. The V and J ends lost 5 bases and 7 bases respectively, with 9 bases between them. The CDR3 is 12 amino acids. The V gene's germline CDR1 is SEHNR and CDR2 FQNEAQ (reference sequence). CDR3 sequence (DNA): TGTGCCAGCAGCCAGGCGGGCAACACCATATATTTT. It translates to CASSQAGNTIYF.

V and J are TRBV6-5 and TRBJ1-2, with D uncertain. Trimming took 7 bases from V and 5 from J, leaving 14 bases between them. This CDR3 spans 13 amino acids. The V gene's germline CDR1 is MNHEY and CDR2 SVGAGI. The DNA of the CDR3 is TGTGCCAGCATAGAGGTCAGCTGGTATGGCTACACCTTC. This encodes CASIEVSWYGYTF.

DNA of the CDR3: TGTGCCAGCAGCTTAGACAACTCTGGAAACACCATATATTTT. Amino acids: CASSLDNSGNTIYF. This sequence joins TRBV7-9 and TRBJ1-3, with D unclear. With 1 base removed from V and 0 bases from J, the gap between germline ends came to 4 bases. The CDR3 consists of 14 residues. Looked up from germline, CDR1 is SEHNR and CDR2 is FQNEAQ (reference sequence).

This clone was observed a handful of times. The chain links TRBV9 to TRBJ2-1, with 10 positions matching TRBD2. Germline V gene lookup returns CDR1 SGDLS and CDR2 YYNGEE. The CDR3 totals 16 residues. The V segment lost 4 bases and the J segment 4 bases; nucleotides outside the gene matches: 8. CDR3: CASSTTGTSVYNEQFF. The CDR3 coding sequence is TGTGCCAGCAGCACAACCGGGACTAGCGTATACAATGAGCAGTTCTTC.

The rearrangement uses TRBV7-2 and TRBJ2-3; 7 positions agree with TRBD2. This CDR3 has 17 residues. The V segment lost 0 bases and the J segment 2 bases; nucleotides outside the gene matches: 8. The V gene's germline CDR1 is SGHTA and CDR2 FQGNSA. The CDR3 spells CASSLAASGTFTDTQYF. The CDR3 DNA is TGTGCCAGCAGCTTAGCGGCCAGCGGGACGTTCACAGATACGCAGTATTTT.

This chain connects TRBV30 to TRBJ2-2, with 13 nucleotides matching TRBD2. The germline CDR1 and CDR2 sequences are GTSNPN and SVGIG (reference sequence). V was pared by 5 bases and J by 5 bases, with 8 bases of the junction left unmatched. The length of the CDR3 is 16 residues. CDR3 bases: TGTGCCTGGGGAACCGGGACTAGCGGGGTTACCGGGGAGCTGTTTTTT. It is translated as CAWGTGTSGVTGELFF.

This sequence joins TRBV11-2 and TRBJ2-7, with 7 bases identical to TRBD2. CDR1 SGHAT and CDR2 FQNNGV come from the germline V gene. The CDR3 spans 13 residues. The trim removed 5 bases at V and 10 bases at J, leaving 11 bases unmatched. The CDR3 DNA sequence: TGTGCCAGCAGCCCATGGGGGGGAAGGCAACAGTACTTC. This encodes CASSPWGGRQQYF.

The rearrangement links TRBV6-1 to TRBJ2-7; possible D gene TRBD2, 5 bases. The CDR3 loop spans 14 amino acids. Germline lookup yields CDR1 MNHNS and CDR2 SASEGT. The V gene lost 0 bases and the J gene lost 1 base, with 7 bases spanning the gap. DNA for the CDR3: TGTGCCAGCAGTGAAGCCGGCGGGTCCTACGAGCAGTACTTC. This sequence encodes CASSEAGGSYEQYF.

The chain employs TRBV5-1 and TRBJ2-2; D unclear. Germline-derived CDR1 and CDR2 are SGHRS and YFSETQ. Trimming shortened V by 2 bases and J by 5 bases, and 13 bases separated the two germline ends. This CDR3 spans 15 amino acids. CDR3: CASSFPTGETGELFF. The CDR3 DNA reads TGCGCCAGCAGCTTCCCCACCGGAGAGACCGGGGAGCTGTTTTTT. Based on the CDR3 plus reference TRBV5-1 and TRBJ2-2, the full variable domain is KAGVTQTPRYLIKTRGQQVTLSCSPISGHRSVSWYQQTPGQGLQFLFEYFSETQRNKGNFPGRFSGRQFSNSRSEMNVSTLELGDSALYLCASSFPTGETGELFFGEGSRLTVL.

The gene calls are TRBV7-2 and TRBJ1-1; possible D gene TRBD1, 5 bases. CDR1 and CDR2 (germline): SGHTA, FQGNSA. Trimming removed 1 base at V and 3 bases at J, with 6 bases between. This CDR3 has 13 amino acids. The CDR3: CASSLGGDTEAFF. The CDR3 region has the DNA TGTGCCAGCAGCTTAGGGGGGGACACTGAAGCTTTCTTT.

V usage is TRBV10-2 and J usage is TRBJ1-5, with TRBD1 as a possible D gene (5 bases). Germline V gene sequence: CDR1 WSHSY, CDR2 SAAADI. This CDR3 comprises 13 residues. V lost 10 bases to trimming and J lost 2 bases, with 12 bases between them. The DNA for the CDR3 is TGCGCCACCCAGGGAGGGGGCAATCAGCCCCAGCATTTT. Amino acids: CATQGGGNQPQHF.

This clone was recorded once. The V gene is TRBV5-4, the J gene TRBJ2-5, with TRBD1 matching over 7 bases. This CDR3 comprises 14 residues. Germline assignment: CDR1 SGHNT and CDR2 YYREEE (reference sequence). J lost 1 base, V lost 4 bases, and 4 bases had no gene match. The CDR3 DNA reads TGTGCCAGCAGCCCGGGACAGCTCCAAGAGACCCAGTACTTC. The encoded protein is CASSPGQLQETQYF.